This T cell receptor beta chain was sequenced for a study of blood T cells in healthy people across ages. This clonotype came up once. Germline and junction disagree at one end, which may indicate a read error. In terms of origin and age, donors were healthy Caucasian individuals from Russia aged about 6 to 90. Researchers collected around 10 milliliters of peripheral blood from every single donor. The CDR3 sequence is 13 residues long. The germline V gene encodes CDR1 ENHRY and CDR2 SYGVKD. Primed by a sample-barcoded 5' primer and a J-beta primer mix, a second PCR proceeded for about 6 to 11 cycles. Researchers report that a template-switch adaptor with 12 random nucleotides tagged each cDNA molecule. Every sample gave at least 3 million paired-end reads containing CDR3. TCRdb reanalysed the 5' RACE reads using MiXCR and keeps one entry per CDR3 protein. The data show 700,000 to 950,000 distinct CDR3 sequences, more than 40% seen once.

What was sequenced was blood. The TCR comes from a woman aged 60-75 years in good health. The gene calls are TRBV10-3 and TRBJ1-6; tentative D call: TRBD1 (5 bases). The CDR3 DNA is TGTGCCATCGGAGGCAGGGCGGATTCACCCCCCCACTTT. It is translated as CAIGGRADSPPHF.